A selection of T cell receptor beta chains follows, all from one sample in a study of cytomegalovirus exposure and HLA in healthy donors. TCRdb's copy holds only in-frame clones and misses some; the assay was immunoSEQ multiplex PCR. The table lists roughly 100,000 clones, 65% of them singletons. What was sequenced was PBMCs. These receptors came from a woman aged 50 to 60 in good health and CMV-seropositive. The CDR3 runs from the conserved cysteine through the conserved F or W. D genes are given only for firm matches. Part of the rows lack a size; the others show once, few, many or a class for expanded clones.

clone_size,j_call,v_call,d_call,cdr3_nt,cdr3_aa
few,TRBJ1-1,TRBV29-1,NA,TGCAGCGTCCTGGGGCGGGGAGATGGGACTGAAGCTTTCTTT,CSVLGRGDGTEAFF
NA,TRBJ2-7,TRBV11-2,TRBD1,TGTGCCAGCAGCTCACGGCAGGGGGAAGCTTACGAGCAGTACTTC,CASSSRQGEAYEQYF
once,TRBJ1-1,TRBV13,NA,TGTGCCAGCAGCCCCCGAGTTGGGGGCTTTGGTGAAGCTTTCTTT,CASSPRVGGFGEAFF
NA,TRBJ1-1,TRBV5-1,NA,TGCGCCAGCACCGGGGGAGGGGGCACTGAAGCTTTCTTT,CASTGGGGTEAFF
NA,TRBJ1-1,TRBV11-2,NA,TGTGCCAGCAGCTCATCAGGGGATTGGAACACTGAAGCTTTCTTT,CASSSSGDWNTEAFF
NA,TRBJ2-3,TRBV6-5,TRBD2,TGTGCCAGCAGGGCGACTAGCGGACGCACAGATACGCAGTATTTT,CASRATSGRTDTQYF
NA,TRBJ1-1,TRBV23-1,NA,TGCGCCAGCAGTCAATCAAGGGGAGGGGACACTGAAGCTTTCTTT,CASSQSRGGDTEAFF
NA,TRBJ2-5,TRBV5-4,TRBD1,TGTGCCAGCAGCCAACAGGGGGCGGAGGAGACCCAGTACTTC,CASSQQGAEETQYF
few,TRBJ2-7,TRBV27,NA,TGTGCCAGCAGTTTATCATGGGCGGGTCCTACCTACGAGCAGTACTTC,CASSLSWAGPTYEQYF
NA,TRBJ1-5,TRBV19,NA,TGTGCCAGTAGTATATATACAGGGTTGGGCAATCAGCCCCAGCATTTT,CASSIYTGLGNQPQHF
NA,TRBJ1-2,TRBV6-7,NA,TGTGCCAGCAGTTACTCGAAGTGGAGGGCCTATGGCTACACCTTC,CASSYSKWRAYGYTF
NA,TRBJ2-2,TRBV7-2,NA,TGTGCCAGCAGCTTAGATCCAGGGTTTATAGGAGATCCCGGGGAGCTGTTTTTT,CASSLDPGFIGDPGELFF
NA,TRBJ1-2,TRBV7-9,TRBD1,TGTGCCAGCAGCTTGACAGGGGGTGGCTACACCTTC,CASSLTGGGYTF
few,TRBJ2-2,TRBV28,TRBD1,TGTGCCAGCAGTATATACAGGGGTGACACCGGGGAGCTGTTTTTT,CASSIYRGDTGELFF
NA,TRBJ2-1,TRBV5-1,TRBD2,TGCGCCAGCAGCCTCGGGGAGGGCCGTGGAAATGAGCAGTTCTTC,CASSLGEGRGNEQFF
many,TRBJ1-1,TRBV7-9,NA,TGTGCCATCCCCCGGAAAGGGGAGAACACTGAAGCTTTCTTT,CAIPRKGENTEAFF
NA,TRBJ1-2,TRBV28,NA,TGTGCCACCACCCCTCTCGGGGGGAGAGGCTATGGCTACACCTTC,CATTPLGGRGYGYTF
NA,TRBJ2-2,TRBV9,NA,TGTGCCAGCAGCATCGAAGGGGGTGGCGGAAGGACCGGGGAGCTGTTTTTT,CASSIEGGGGRTGELFF
NA,TRBJ2-3,TRBV9,NA,TGTGCCAGCAGCGTTAGCGCCTTAGCAGGAGATACGCAGTATTTT,CASSVSALAGDTQYF
NA,TRBJ2-1,TRBV27,NA,TGTGCCAGCAGTTGGGGCGCAGGGGACAATGAGCAGTTCTTC,CASSWGAGDNEQFF
NA,TRBJ2-7,TRBV5-1,NA,TGCGCCAGCAGCTTGGGGGCAGGTACAAACTACGAGCAGTACTTC,CASSLGAGTNYEQYF
NA,TRBJ2-1,TRBV6-1,TRBD2,TGTGCCAGCAGTGAATTTCCACTAGCGGGGAATGTGCAGTTCTTC,CASSEFPLAGNVQFF
NA,TRBJ1-5,TRBV10-2,NA,TGCGCCAGCAGTGAGTGGGAGGGAACAAGGGGTGGGCAGCCCCAGCATTTT,CASSEWEGTRGGQPQHF
once,TRBJ2-3,TRBV25-1,NA,TGTGCCAGCCCTACCTCTGGGGAGCAATTCACAGATACGCAGTATTTT,CASPTSGEQFTDTQYF
NA,TRBJ2-1,TRBV10-1,NA,TGCGCCAGCAGTCCCGTGGACAGAAGTGAGCAGTTCTTC,CASSPVDRSEQFF
NA,TRBJ1-2,TRBV6-6,NA,TGTGCCAGCAGTTCCACTTTAGATACGGTCTATGGCTACACCTTC,CASSSTLDTVYGYTF
once,TRBJ1-4,TRBV5-1,TRBD1,TGCGCCAGCAGCCCCGGGACAGGGGTGGAAAAACTGTTTTTT,CASSPGTGVEKLFF
NA,TRBJ2-3,TRBV4-1,TRBD2,TGCGCCAGCAGCCCGGGGACTAGCGGGGGGGTGCCTCGCACAGATACGCAGTATTTT,CASSPGTSGGVPRTDTQYF
NA,TRBJ1-6,TRBV5-4,TRBD1,TGTGCCAGCAGCTTGAGAAGGGGGTCAGGGGGTTCACCCCTCCACTTT,CASSLRRGSGGSPLHF
NA,TRBJ1-2,TRBV5-1,NA,TGCGCCAGCAGTAAGAATGCGGACTATGGCTACACCTTC,CASSKNADYGYTF
few,TRBJ2-7,TRBV7-9,NA,TGTGCCAGCAGCCCCGGGATCTTCTACGAGCAGTACTTC,CASSPGIFYEQYF